The following is a TCR beta chain sequence with its context. The data were taken from a study of shared clonotypes between healthy human individuals. The V gene's germline CDR1 is SNHLY and CDR2 FYNNEI. The ends were cut back, 7 bases at V and 5 bases at J, with 14 bases in the middle. This CDR3 region has 13 residues. The assay was immunoSEQ multiplex PCR, and TCRdb's table has in-frame clones only and misses some. The table includes some 2,500,000 clones, under 95% detected once. Source material: naive CD4+ T cells from PBMCs. Subset indicated: CD45RA+ positively selected. The chain joins TRBV2 to TRBJ1-2; D might be TRBD1 (5 bases). The sequence was collected from a man younger than 35 in good health. Some clones in this sample may be carry-over from other donors' samples. CDR3 coding DNA: TGTGCCAGCACCGGCAGGGTGGGTTATGGCTACACCTTC. Its protein is CASTGRVGYGYTF.